A single sample is the source of the 3 T cell receptor beta chains below, sequenced in a study of lymphopenia after photon versus proton radiotherapy. Using immunoSEQ multiplex PCR, the repertoire was profiled, and TCRdb retains in-frame clones only, with some absent. Among roughly 32,000 clones listed, about 94% were seen once. Sequencing used peripheral blood, obtained from a patient treated with photon-based radiotherapy. The receptors shown here come from a woman aged 45 to 65 with cholangiocarcinoma.

The rearrangement links TRBV7-9 to TRBJ2-2, with 8 bases matching TRBD1. CDR1 and CDR2 from the germline V gene are SEHNR and FQNEAQ (reference sequence). The CDR3 consists of 13 residues. Trimming removed 5 bases from V and 6 bases from J; junction bases left unmatched: 2. The chain's CDR3 is CASSVTGAGELFF. The DNA of the CDR3 is TGTGCCAGCAGCGTGACAGGGGCCGGGGAGCTGTTTTTT.

The rearrangement links TRBV5-6 to TRBJ2-1; no definite D call. Germline V CDR1 and CDR2: SGHDT, YYEEEE. V gave up 7 bases and J gave up 5 bases, with 13 bases separating them. CDR3 length: 13 amino acids. The CDR3 protein is CASYSRTDNEQFF. In nucleotides, the CDR3 is TGTGCCAGCTATAGCCGCACCGACAATGAGCAGTTCTTC.

This clone came up once. V usage is TRBV6-5 and J usage is TRBJ1-5; 8 nucleotides align to TRBD1. CDR3 size: 15 residues. Unmatched junction bases numbered 8, after V lost 4 bases and J lost 6 bases. Germline V gives CDR1 MNHEY, CDR2 SVGAGI. CDR3 in DNA: TGTGCCAGCAGTTCGACAGGGGAAGGGGGTCAGCCCCAGCATTTT. This sequence encodes CASSSTGEGGQPQHF.